This record looks at one T cell receptor (beta chain) sequence and its context. This may arise from a read error, as a much more abundant clone is one base away. This sample is drawn from a study of blood T cells in healthy people across ages. With a J-beta primer mix and a sample-barcoded 5' primer, a second PCR ran about 7 to 11 cycles. TCRdb independently ran MiXCR on the 5' RACE reads; one entry per CDR3 protein. The sample comprises 650,000 to 700,000 distinct CDR3 sequences, 45% to 60% of which are singletons, and about 13% rests with the top ten. CDR1 and CDR2 from the germline V gene are SGHTA and FQGTGA. This CDR3 has 14 residues.

The chain recombines TRBV7-3 with TRBJ2-1, with D tentatively TRBD1 (5 bases). Sequencing was done on a sample of blood. This receptor was taken from a woman older than 75 in good health. CDR3 in amino acids: CASSPGQSYDEQFF. CDR3 bases: TGTGCCAGCAGCCCCGGACAATCCTACGATGAGCAGTTCTTC.